The clone carrying this T cell receptor (beta chain) was recorded only once. The target antigen is unknown. The sample comes from a study of tumor and adjacent non-tumor tissue in lung cancer. The wider study: Patients comprised some eleven adenocarcinoma, a couple of squamous cell carcinoma and 1 small cell lung cancer.

A modified ARM-PCR protocol with three rounds of nested PCR amplified TCRbeta. TCRdb processed the multiplex PCR reads anew with MiXCR; each CDR3 protein has one entry. The table shows about 110,000 distinct CDR3 sequences, with roughly 75% occurring only once. Germline CDR1 is SGHAT and CDR2 is FQDESV (reference sequence). The CDR3 is 14 amino acids. This sample's RNA came from whole unsorted tissue. Study-wide results and caveats: Significantly higher TCR diversity was found in tumor than normal lung. Shorter survival was associated with higher TCR diversity in tumors.

The TCR originated in a woman aged 55-70 years with non-small cell lung cancer. The sequencing sample was made of lung tumor tissue. The genes are TRBV11-1 and TRBJ1-1, with D unresolved. The CDR3 DNA follows: TGTGTAAGCAGCTTAGAAGATTTACTGTCTGAAGCTTTCTTT. This encodes CVSSLEDLLSEAFF. Full variable domain (rest looked up from reference TRBV11-1 and TRBJ1-1): EAEVAQSPRYKITEKSQAVAFWCDPISGHATLYWYRQILGQGPELLVQFQDESVVDDSQLPKDRFSAERLKGVDSTLKIQPAELGDSAMYLCVSSLEDLLSEAFFGQGTRLTVV.